This TCR beta chain originates from a study of Graves' ophthalmopathy and Graves' hyperthyroidism. RNA transcripts yielded amplified TCR beta CDR3 regions. HTBI primers were used in a first-round RT-PCR, which preceded a second-round multiplex PCR. One entry per CDR3 protein, called by TCRdb with MiXCR from the multiplex PCR reads. The table records 500,000 to 700,000 distinct CDR3 sequences, about a fifth of them present only once. There are many counts of this clonotype. V was clipped by 5 bases and J by 7 bases, with 8 bases between them. Germline V lookup: CDR1 LNHDA, CDR2 SQIVND (reference sequence). CDR3 size: 11 residues.

V usage is TRBV19 and J usage is TRBJ1-1; no reliable D call. This receptor was obtained from a woman aged 18-35 years with stable Graves' hyperthyroidism. Some clones in this sample may be carry-over from other donors' samples. The sequenced sample consisted of peripheral blood. CDR3 sequence reads: CASSSAVEAFF. Here the CDR3 DNA reads TGTGCCAGTAGTTCGGCAGTTGAAGCTTTCTTT.